This T cell receptor beta chain was found in a study of neurological immune-mediated disorders. Findings and caveats of the study: Whereas HTLV-1-associated myelopathy showed the most TCR clonal expansion, multiple sclerosis showed the least, with levels below those of healthy controls.

This clonotype was found many times. The antigen is not known. CDR3 length: 16 amino acids. The germline CDR1 and CDR2 sequences are SEHNR and FQNEAQ (reference sequence). Trimming took 3 bases from V and 8 from J; bases not matched to a gene: 10. Unsorted libraries were generated from 2 million PBMCs. These cells had been stored in RNAlater at -80 C. The cDNA was generated through 5'RACE incorporating 10-nucleotide random UMIs. From the 5' RACE reads, TCRdb called clonotypes with MiXCR, one entry per CDR3 protein. The data hold tens of thousands of distinct CDR3 sequences, with around 10% observed a single time.

This sequence originates from a middle-aged woman with HTLV-1-associated myelopathy (HAM/TSP). The specimen was PBMCs. The gene calls are TRBV7-9 and TRBJ2-1; 10 nucleotides match TRBD2. This chain's CDR3 is CASSLRRPSGGDEQFF. As DNA, the CDR3 is TGTGCCAGCAGCTTGAGGCGGCCTAGCGGGGGCGATGAGCAGTTCTTC.